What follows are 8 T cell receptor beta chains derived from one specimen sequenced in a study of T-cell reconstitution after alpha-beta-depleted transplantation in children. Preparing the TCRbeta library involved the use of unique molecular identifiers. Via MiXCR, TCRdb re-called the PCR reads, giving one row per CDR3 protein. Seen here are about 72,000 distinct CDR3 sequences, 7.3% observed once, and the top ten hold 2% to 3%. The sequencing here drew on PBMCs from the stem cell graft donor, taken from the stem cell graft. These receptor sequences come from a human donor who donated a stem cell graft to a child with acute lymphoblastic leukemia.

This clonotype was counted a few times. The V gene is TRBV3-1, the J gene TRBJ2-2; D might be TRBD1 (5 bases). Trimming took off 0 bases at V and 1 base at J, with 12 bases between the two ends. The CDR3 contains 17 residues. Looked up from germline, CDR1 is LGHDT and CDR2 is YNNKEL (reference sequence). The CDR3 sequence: CASSQDLAGKNTGELFF. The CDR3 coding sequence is TGTGCCAGCAGCCAAGATTTGGCAGGGAAGAACACCGGGGAGCTGTTTTTT.

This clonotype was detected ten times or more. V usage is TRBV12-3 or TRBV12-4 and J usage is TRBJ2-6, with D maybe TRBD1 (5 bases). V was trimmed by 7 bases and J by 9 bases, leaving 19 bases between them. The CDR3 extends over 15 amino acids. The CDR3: CASTKRPQGGNVLTF. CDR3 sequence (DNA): TGTGCCAGCACCAAAAGACCCCAGGGTGGCAACGTCCTGACTTTC.

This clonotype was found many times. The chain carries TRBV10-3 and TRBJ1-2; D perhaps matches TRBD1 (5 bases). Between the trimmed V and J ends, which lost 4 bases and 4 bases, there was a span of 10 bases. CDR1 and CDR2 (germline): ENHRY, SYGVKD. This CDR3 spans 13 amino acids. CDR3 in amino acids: CAISGDSTYGYTF. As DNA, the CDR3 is TGTGCCATCAGTGGCGACAGTACCTATGGCTACACCTTC.

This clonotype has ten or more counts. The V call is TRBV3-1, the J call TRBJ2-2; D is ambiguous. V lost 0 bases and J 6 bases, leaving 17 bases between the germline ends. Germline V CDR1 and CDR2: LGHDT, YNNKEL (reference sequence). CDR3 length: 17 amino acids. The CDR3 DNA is TGTGCCAGCAGCCAAGATCGCCCCCCGGTGGAATCCGGGGAGCTGTTTTTT. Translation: CASSQDRPPVESGELFF.

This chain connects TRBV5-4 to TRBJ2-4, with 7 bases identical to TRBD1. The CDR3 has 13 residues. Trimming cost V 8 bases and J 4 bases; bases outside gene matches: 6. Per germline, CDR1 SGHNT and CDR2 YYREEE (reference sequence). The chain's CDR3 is CASSGTEKNIQYF. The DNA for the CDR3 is TGTGCCAGTTCCGGGACAGAAAAAAACATTCAGTACTTC. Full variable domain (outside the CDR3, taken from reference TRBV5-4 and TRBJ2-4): ETGVTQSPTHLIKTRGQQVTLRCSSQSGHNTVSWYQQALGQGPQFIFQYYREEENGRGNFPPRFSGLQFPNYSSELNVNALELDDSALYLCASSGTEKNIQYFGAGTRLSVL.

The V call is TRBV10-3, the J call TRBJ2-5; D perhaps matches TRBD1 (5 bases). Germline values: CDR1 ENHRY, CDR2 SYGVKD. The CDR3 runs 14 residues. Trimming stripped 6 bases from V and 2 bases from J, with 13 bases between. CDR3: CAISPRQNQETQYF. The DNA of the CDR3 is TGTGCCATCAGCCCCAGACAGAATCAAGAGACCCAGTACTTC.

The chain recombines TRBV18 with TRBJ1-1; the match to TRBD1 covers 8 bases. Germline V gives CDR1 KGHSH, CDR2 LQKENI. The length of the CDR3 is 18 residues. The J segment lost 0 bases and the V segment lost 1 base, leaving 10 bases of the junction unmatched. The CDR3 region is CASSPRAGTGYMNTEAFF. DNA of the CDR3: TGTGCCAGCTCACCACGAGCGGGGACAGGCTACATGAACACTGAAGCTTTCTTT.

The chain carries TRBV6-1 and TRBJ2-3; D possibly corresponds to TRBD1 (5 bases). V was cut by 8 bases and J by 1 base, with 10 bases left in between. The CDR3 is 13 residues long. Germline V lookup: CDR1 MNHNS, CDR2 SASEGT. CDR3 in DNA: TGTGCCAGCGCTGGACAACGCACAGATACGCAGTATTTT. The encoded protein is CASAGQRTDTQYF.